These 12 T cell receptor beta chains were all obtained from the same sample, sequenced in a study of shared clonotypes between healthy human individuals (TCRdb year 2020). The library was generated by the immunoSEQ multiplex PCR assay. What TCRdb holds here is the immuneACCESS table cut down to in-frame rearrangements. Part of the clones is not present; checked against another copy, under half of the missing clones reflect an unresolved V gene, and the others are unexplained. This sample is represented by some 300,000 clones; 70% to 75% of them were singletons. Of the sample, more than 9% is held by the ten largest clones. The specimen was memory CD4+ T cells sorted from blood. The cell subset or site label of this sample denotes: CD45RA-negative fraction. These TCRs come from a man younger than 40 in good health.

V usage is TRBV19 and J usage is TRBJ2-7; TRBD2 matches at 9 bases. V trimming: 3 bases; J trimming: 4 bases; junction bases outside the gene matches: 25. Looked up from germline, CDR1 is LNHDA and CDR2 is SQIVND (reference sequence). This CDR3 has 21 amino acids. CDR3 nucleotide sequence: TGTGCCAGTAGTATCTCTCAGTCGGGGGCTAGCGGGAATTGGCTCATGTACGAGCAGTACTTC. This sequence encodes CASSISQSGASGNWLMYEQYF.

The V call is TRBV9, the J call TRBJ2-3; maybe TRBD2 (5 bases). This CDR3 is built from 15 residues. Germline V CDR1 and CDR2: SGDLS, YYNGEE. V lost 0 bases, J lost 1 base, and 9 bases lay in between. The CDR3 DNA is TGTGCCAGCAGCGTAGAGAGCGGCCGCACAGATACGCAGTATTTT. Translating gives CASSVESGRTDTQYF.

V and J are TRBV30 and TRBJ1-2; D may be TRBD1 (6 bases). Deletions cut 0 bases from V and 4 bases from J, with 15 bases between. The CDR3 loop spans 15 amino acids. Germline values: CDR1 GTSNPN, CDR2 SVGIG (reference sequence). The chain's CDR3 is CAWSVGQGSGYGYTF. As DNA, the CDR3 is TGTGCCTGGAGTGTTGGGCAGGGGTCTGGCTATGGCTACACCTTC.

This chain uses TRBV2 with TRBJ1-3, with 9 nucleotides matching TRBD1. CDR3 length: 16 residues. The germline CDR1 and CDR2 sequences are SNHLY and FYNNEI. J lost 2 bases, V lost 4 bases, and 6 bases had no gene match. CDR3: CASSARDRATGNTIYF. The CDR3 DNA follows: TGTGCCAGCAGTGCGAGGGACAGGGCGACTGGAAACACCATATATTTT.

The genes are TRBV1 and TRBJ2-2; no check of the table's D call, TRBD2, against the DNA was made. TRBV1 is marked as a pseudogene. CDR3 size: 16 residues. The CDR3 DNA reads TGCACCAGCAGCCAAGACGGACTCCCGGGCACCGGGGAGCTGTTTTTT. Translated: CTSSQDGLPGTGELFF.

This chain links TRBV2 with TRBJ2-3; 13 nucleotides match TRBD2. CDR1 and CDR2 from the germline V gene are SNHLY and FYNNEI. V shed 2 bases, J shed 4 bases, and the junction held 3 bases outside the gene matches. The CDR3 contains 16 residues. CDR3 loop: CASSETSGRAPDTQYF. As DNA, the CDR3 is TGTGCCAGCAGTGAAACTAGCGGGAGGGCCCCAGATACGCAGTATTTT.

The chain combines TRBV9 with TRBJ1-5; 7 bases are shared with TRBD1. Trimming took 5 bases from V and 6 from J; bases not matched to a gene: 8. CDR1 and CDR2 from the germline V gene are SGDLS and YYNGEE. CDR3 length: 14 residues. The CDR3 sequence is CASSQGEGRQPQHF. DNA of the CDR3: TGTGCCAGCAGTCAGGGGGAGGGTCGTCAGCCCCAGCATTTT.

The chain has TRBV7-2 and TRBJ1-2, with 8 bases lining up with TRBD1. The V gene end was trimmed by 5 bases and the J gene end by 8 bases; junction bases not matched to a gene: 4. Germline V gene data show CDR1 as SGHTA and CDR2 as FQGNSA. The CDR3 has 12 amino acids. CDR3 loop: CASSVTGGGYTF. As DNA, the CDR3 is TGTGCCAGCAGCGTTACAGGGGGAGGCTACACCTTC. Using reference TRBV7-2 and TRBJ1-2 for the parts outside the CDR3, the full variable domain is GAGVSQSPSNKVTEKGKDVELRCDPISGHTALYWYRQSLGQGLEFLIYFQGNSAPDKSGLPSDRFSAERTGGSVSTLTIQRTQQEDSAVYLCASSVTGGGYTFGSGTRLTVV.

The chain recombines TRBV7-2 with TRBJ2-7; no clear D gene. The CDR3 covers 15 residues. Trimming stripped 1 base from V and 2 bases from J, with 12 bases between. The germline V gene has CDR1 SGHTA and CDR2 FQGNSA. CDR3 nucleotides: TGTGCCAGCAGCTTAGGCCCGAGTCGGACCTACGAGCAGTACTTC. Its translation is CASSLGPSRTYEQYF.

This sequence joins TRBV9 and TRBJ1-2; D unclear. The CDR3 has 15 residues. Germline lookup yields CDR1 SGDLS and CDR2 YYNGEE. Trimming removed 0 bases from V and 3 bases from J, with 12 bases in between. CDR3: CASSVDLGSHYGYTF. Written as DNA, the CDR3 is TGTGCCAGCAGCGTAGACCTAGGCAGCCACTATGGCTACACCTTC. Full variable domain (outside the CDR3, taken from reference TRBV9 and TRBJ1-2): DSGVTQTPKHLITATGQRVTLRCSPRSGDLSVYWYQQSLDQGLQFLIQYYNGEERAKGNILERFSAQQFPDLHSELNLSSLELGDSALYFCASSVDLGSHYGYTFGSGTRLTVV.

Details on this clone: Sequence at one end of the junction differs from germline and may be a read error. J is TRBJ2-7 and V is TRBV6-5; unclear D gene. Germline lookup yields CDR1 MNHEY and CDR2 SVGAGI. CDR3 length: 14 residues. The CDR3 sequence is CASSRRALLHEQYF. The CDR3, as DNA: TGTGCGAGCAGTCGACGGGCACTCCTACACGAGCAGTACTTC.

V and J are TRBV6-6 and TRBJ2-7; D is ambiguous. Trimming stripped 8 bases from V and 0 bases from J, with 11 bases between. The CDR3 is made up of 13 amino acids. Germline values: CDR1 MNHNY, CDR2 SVGAGI (reference sequence). The CDR3 nucleotides read TGTGCCAGCTCGGGCAGTAACTCCTACGAGCAGTACTTC. Protein: CASSGSNSYEQYF.